Below are 10 T cell receptor beta chains sequenced from a single sample in a study of shared clonotypes between healthy human individuals. Sequencing was performed with immunoSEQ multiplex PCR; in TCRdb, only in-frame clones are kept and a portion is missing. Among some 2,100,000 clones, 90% to 97% were seen once, and the ten largest hold around 0.13%. Material: naive CD4+ T cells sorted from blood. Documented subset: CD45RA+ positively selected. The receptors stem from a man younger than 35 in good health.

CDR3 protein: CASSYGPLGNTIYF. The CDR3 DNA is TGTGCCAGCAGTTACGGGCCCCTAGGAAACACCATATATTTT. This chain joins TRBV6-6 and TRBJ1-3, with D uncertain. The V and J ends lost 2 bases and 4 bases respectively, with 9 bases between them. CDR3 length: 14 residues. The germline V gene encodes CDR1 MNHNY and CDR2 SVGAGI (reference sequence).

This chain links TRBV5-1 with TRBJ1-4; the match to TRBD1 covers 11 bases. Germline V lookup: CDR1 SGHRS, CDR2 YFSETQ. This CDR3 is built from 15 residues. J gave up 8 bases and V 4 bases, and 7 bases lay outside the gene matches. CDR3 bases: TGCGCCAGCAGCCTCCGGACAGGGGGCCTAGAAAAACTGTTTTTT. Translated: CASSLRTGGLEKLFF.

The CDR3 bases are TGTGCCAGCAGCAAAAAGGGCGGGCGGATGAACACTGAAGCTTTCTTT. It specifies CASSKKGGRMNTEAFF. This chain joins TRBV21-1 and TRBJ1-1. TRBV21-1 is shown as a pseudogene. CDR3 size: 16 residues.

The V and J genes are TRBV11-2 and TRBJ2-7; 10 bases fit TRBD1. CDR1 and CDR2 from the germline V gene are SGHAT and FQNNGV. This CDR3 contains 16 residues. Trimming removed 9 bases from V and 4 bases from J; junction bases left unmatched: 15. CDR3 protein: CASAPGFGQGVYEQYF. Written as DNA, the CDR3 is TGTGCCAGTGCCCCCGGTTTTGGACAGGGGGTTTACGAGCAGTACTTC.

V is TRBV18 and J is TRBJ2-7; unclear D gene. The CDR3 has 16 residues. V was shortened by 3 bases and J by 0 bases, with 15 bases between the two germline ends. Looked up from germline, CDR1 is KGHSH and CDR2 is LQKENI. The CDR3 here is CASSPVEQTDSYEQYF. The CDR3 nucleotides read TGTGCCAGCTCACCGGTCGAACAGACTGACTCCTACGAGCAGTACTTC.

The V gene is TRBV19, the J gene TRBJ1-5; maybe TRBD1 (5 bases). Trimming removed 3 bases at V and 0 bases at J, with 12 bases between. Germline V lookup: CDR1 LNHDA, CDR2 SQIVND (reference sequence). This CDR3 spans 16 amino acids. The CDR3 sequence is CASSMRRGVSNQPQHF. CDR3 nucleotides: TGTGCCAGTAGTATGCGGAGGGGTGTTAGCAATCAGCCCCAGCATTTT.

V and J are TRBV10-1 and TRBJ2-1, with a tentative D call TRBD1 (6 bases). Germline V lookup: CDR1 WNHNN, CDR2 SYGVQD (reference sequence). The ends were cut back, 2 bases at V and 1 base at J, with 15 bases in the middle. The CDR3 totals 17 residues. The CDR3: CASSEIPGQGSYNEQFF. The CDR3 region has the DNA TGCGCCAGCAGTGAGATTCCGGGGCAGGGGTCCTACAATGAGCAGTTCTTC.

The chain joins TRBV6-1 to TRBJ1-2; D remains unclear. Germline assignment: CDR1 MNHNS and CDR2 SASEGT. The CDR3 extends over 15 amino acids. The V and J ends lost 1 base and 1 base respectively, with 10 bases between them. CDR3 sequence: CASSEGERVNYGYTF. The CDR3 DNA follows: TGTGCCAGCAGTGAAGGCGAGCGAGTTAACTATGGCTACACCTTC.

This chain links TRBV7-9 with TRBJ1-6, with D tentatively TRBD1 (6 bases). Germline lookup yields CDR1 SEHNR and CDR2 FQNEAQ (reference sequence). Trimming took 5 bases from V and 5 from J, leaving 22 bases between them. This CDR3 is built from 18 residues. The CDR3 reads CASSPRQVWGPDNSPLHF. In DNA, the CDR3 is TGTGCCAGCAGCCCCAGACAGGTTTGGGGCCCCGATAATTCACCCCTCCACTTT.

This clone is a singleton in its sample. The V call is TRBV6-1, the J call TRBJ2-3; D possibly uses TRBD1 or TRBD2 (7 bases each). Germline-derived CDR1 and CDR2 are MNHNS and SASEGT. The CDR3 is made up of 16 amino acids. V lost 1 base to trimming and J lost 9 bases, with 20 bases between them. This CDR3 is CASSEGDSGGVYTQYF. Here the CDR3 DNA reads TGTGCCAGCAGTGAAGGGGACTCAGGGGGGGTTTACACGCAGTATTTT.